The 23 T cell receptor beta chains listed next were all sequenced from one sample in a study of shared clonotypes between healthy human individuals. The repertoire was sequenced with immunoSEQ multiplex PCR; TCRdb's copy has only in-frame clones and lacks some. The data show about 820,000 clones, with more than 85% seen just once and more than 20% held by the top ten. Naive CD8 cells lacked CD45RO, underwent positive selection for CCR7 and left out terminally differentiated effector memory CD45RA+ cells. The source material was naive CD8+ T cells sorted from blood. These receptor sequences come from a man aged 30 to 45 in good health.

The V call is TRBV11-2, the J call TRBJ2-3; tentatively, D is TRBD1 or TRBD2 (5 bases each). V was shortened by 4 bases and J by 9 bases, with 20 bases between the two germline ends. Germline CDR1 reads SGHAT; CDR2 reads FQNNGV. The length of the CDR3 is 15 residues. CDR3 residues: CASSSNIGALETQYF. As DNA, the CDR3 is TGTGCCAGCAGCTCGAACATCGGGGCCCTTGAGACGCAGTATTTT.

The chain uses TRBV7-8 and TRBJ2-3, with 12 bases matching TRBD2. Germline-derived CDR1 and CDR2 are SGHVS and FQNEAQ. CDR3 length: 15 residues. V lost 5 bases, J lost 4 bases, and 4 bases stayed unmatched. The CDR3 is CASSAGLAGSDTQYF. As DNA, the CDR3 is TGTGCCAGCAGCGCCGGACTAGCGGGGTCAGATACGCAGTATTTT. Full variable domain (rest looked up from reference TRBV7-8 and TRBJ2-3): GAGVSQSPRYKVAKRGQDVALRCDPISGHVSLFWYQQALGQGPEFLTYFQNEAQLDKSGLPSDRFFAERPEGSVSTLKIQRTQQEDSAVYLCASSAGLAGSDTQYFGPGTRLTVL.

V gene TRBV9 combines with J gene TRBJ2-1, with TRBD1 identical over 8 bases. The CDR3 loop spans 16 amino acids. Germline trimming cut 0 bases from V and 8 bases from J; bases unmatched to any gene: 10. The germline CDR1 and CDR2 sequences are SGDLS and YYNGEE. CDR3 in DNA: TGTGCCAGCAGCGTAGAACGACAGGGGTATCGGGATGAGCAGTTCTTC. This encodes CASSVERQGYRDEQFF.

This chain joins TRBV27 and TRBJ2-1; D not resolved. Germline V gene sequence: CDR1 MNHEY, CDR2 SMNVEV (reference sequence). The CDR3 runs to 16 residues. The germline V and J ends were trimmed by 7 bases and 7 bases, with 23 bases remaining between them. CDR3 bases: TGTGCCAGCAAAGAAAAGGTGGGAAGCTATTGGAATGAGCAGTTCTTC. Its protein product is CASKEKVGSYWNEQFF.

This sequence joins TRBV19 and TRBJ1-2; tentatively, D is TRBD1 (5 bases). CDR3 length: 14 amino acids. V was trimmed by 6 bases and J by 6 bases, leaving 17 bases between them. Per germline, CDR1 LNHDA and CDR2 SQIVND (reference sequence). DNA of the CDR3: TGTGCCAGTAGCGCTAACCGGGACTTCCATGGCTACACCTTC. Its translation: CASSANRDFHGYTF.

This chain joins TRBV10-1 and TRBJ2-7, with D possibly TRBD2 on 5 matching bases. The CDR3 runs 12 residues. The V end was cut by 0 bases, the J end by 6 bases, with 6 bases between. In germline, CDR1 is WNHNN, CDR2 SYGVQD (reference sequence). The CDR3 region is CASSESGSEQYF. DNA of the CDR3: TGCGCCAGCAGTGAGTCGGGGAGCGAGCAGTACTTC.

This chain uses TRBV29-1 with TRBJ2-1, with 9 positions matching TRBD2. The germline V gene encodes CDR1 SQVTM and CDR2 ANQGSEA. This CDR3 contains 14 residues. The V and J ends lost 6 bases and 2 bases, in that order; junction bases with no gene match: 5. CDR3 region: CSVWAGGPYNEQFF. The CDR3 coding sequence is TGCAGCGTCTGGGCGGGAGGGCCCTACAATGAGCAGTTCTTC.

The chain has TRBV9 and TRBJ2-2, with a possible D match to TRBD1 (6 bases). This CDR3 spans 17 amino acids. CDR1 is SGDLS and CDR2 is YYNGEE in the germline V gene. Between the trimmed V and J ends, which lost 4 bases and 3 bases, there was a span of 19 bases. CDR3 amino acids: CASSLRDTYDDTGELFF. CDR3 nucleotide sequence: TGTGCCAGCAGCCTCCGGGACACCTATGATGACACCGGGGAGCTGTTTTTT.

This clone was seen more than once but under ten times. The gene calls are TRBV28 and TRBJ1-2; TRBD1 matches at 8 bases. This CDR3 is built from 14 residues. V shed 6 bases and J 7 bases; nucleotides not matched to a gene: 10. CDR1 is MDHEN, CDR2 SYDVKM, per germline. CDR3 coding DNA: TGTGCCAGCAGCCCCCGGACAGGGCGGGCTGGCTACACCTTC. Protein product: CASSPRTGRAGYTF.

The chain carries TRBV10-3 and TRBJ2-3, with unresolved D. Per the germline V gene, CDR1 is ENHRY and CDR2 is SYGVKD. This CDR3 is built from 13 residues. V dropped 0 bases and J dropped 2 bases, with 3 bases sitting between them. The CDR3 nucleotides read TGTGCCATCAGTGAGTCCAACACAGATACGCAGTATTTT. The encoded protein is CAISESNTDTQYF.

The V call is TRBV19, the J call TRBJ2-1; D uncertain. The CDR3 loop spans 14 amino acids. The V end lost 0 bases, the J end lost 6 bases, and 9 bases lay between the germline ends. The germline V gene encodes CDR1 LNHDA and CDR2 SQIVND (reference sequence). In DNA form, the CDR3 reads TGTGCCAGTAGTATAGATCTCCCCCCCAATGAGCAGTTCTTC. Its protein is CASSIDLPPNEQFF.

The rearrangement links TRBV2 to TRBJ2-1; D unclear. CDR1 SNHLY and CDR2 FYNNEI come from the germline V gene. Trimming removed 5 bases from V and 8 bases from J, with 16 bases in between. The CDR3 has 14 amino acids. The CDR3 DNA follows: TGTGCCAGCAGTAGGATAGGGCCGGTAGATGAGCAGTTCTTC. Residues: CASSRIGPVDEQFF.

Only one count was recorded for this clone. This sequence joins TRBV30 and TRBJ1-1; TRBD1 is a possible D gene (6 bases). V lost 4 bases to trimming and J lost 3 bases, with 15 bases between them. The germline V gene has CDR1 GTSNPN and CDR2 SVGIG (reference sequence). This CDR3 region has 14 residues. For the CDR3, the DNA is TGTGCCTGGAAAATACAGGGTTTGTACACTGAAGCTTTCTTT. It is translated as CAWKIQGLYTEAFF.

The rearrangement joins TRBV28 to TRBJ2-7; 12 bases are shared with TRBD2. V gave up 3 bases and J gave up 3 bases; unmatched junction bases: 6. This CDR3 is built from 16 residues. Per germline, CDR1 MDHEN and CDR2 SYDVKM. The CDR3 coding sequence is TGTGCCAGCAGTTTGTTGACTAGCGGGAGTAACTACGAGCAGTACTTC. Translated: CASSLLTSGSNYEQYF.

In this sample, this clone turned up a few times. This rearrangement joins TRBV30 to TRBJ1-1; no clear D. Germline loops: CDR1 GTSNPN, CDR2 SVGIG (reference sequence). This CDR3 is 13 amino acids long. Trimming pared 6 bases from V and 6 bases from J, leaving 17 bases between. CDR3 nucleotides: TGTGCCTGTTGGTTTGGGGTTCGTGCTGAAGCTTTCTTT. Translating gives CACWFGVRAEAFF. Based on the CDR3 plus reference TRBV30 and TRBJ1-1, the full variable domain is SQTIHQWPATLVQPVGSPLSLECTVEGTSNPNLYWYRQAAGRGLQLLFYSVGIGQISSEVPQNLSASRPQDRQFILSSKKLLLSDSGFYLCACWFGVRAEAFFGQGTRLTVV.

CDR3 bases: TGTGCCAGCAGCTTAGGGGGGTTGGATACGCAGTATTTT. Translated: CASSLGGLDTQYF. This chain joins TRBV7-3 and TRBJ2-3; D might be TRBD2 (6 bases). This CDR3 region has 13 residues. The V gene's germline CDR1 is SGHTA and CDR2 FQGTGA. The V end lost 2 bases, the J end lost 6 bases, and 9 bases lay between the germline ends.

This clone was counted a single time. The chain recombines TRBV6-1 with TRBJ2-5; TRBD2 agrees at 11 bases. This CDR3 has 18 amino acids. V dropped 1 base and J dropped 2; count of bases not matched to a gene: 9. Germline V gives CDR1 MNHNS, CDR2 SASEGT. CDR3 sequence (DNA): TGTGCCAGCAGTGAAGAGTTTGGACTAGCGGGCGAACAAGAGACCCAGTACTTC. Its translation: CASSEEFGLAGEQETQYF.

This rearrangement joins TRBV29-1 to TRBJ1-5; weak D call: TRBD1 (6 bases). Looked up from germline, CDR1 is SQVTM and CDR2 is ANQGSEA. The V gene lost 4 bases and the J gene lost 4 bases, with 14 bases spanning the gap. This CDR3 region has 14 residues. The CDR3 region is CSVAPGALNQPQHF. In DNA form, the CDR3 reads TGCAGCGTTGCCCCGGGGGCTCTAAATCAGCCCCAGCATTTT.

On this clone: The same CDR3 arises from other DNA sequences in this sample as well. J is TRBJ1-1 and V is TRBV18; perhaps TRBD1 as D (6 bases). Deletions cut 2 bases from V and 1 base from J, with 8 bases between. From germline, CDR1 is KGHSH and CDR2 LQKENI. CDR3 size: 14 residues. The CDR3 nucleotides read TGTGCCAGCTCACCAGGACAGCCGAACACTGAAGCTTTCTTT. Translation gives CASSPGQPNTEAFF.

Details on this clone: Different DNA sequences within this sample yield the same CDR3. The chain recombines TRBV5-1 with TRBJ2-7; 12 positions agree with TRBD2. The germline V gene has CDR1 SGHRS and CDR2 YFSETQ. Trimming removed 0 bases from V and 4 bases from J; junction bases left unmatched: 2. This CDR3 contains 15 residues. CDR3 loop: CASSLGLAGGYEQYF. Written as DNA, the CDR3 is TGCGCCAGCAGCTTGGGGCTAGCGGGAGGGTACGAGCAGTACTTC.

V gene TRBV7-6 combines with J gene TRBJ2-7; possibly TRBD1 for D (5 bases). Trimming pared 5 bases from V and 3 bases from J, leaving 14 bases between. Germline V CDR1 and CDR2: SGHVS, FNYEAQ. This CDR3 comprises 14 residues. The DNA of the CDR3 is TGTGCCAGCAGCCCCGCTGGGGCAGTCTACGAGCAGTACTTC. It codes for CASSPAGAVYEQYF. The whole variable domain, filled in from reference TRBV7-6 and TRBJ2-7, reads GAGVSQSPRYKVTKRGQDVALRCDPISGHVSLYWYRQALGQGPEFLTYFNYEAQQDKSGLPNDRFSAERPEGSISTLTIQRTEQRDSAMYRCASSPAGAVYEQYFGPGTRLTVT.

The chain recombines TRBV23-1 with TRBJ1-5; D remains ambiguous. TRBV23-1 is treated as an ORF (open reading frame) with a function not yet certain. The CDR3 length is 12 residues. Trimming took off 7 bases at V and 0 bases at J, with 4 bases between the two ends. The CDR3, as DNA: TGCGCCAGCATCCGTAGCAATCAGCCCCAGCATTTT. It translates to CASIRSNQPQHF.

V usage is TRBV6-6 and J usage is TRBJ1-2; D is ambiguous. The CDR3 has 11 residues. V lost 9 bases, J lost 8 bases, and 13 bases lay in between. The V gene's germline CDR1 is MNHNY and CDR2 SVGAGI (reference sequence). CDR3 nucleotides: TGTGCCAGTTGCTCCTCTGGGGGCTACACCTTC. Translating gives CASCSSGGYTF.